These T cell receptor beta chains were read from a single sample in a study of STAT5B mutations in CD4+ large granular lymphocyte leukemia. Using immunoSEQ multiplex PCR, the repertoire was profiled, and TCRdb retains in-frame clones only, with some absent. The table shows about 32,000 clones, with about 78% occurring only once. The specimen sequenced was CD4+ T cells from blood buffy coats. The receptors derive from a human donor in good health. The CDR3 runs from the conserved cysteine through the conserved F or W. A D gene is named only where the DNA matches it firmly. Not every row has a clone size; where given, it reads once, few, many or a size class.

size	V	J	D	DNA	CDR3
.	TRBV7-2	TRBJ2-2	TRBD1	TGTGCCAGCAGCTTAAGTGGACAGGGGCCCGGGGAGCTGTTTTTT	CASSLSGQGPGELFF
.	TRBV11-2	TRBJ2-5	TRBD2	TGTGCCAGCAGCTTAGACCCGACTGGACTAGCGGGGGGCCAGGAGACCCAGTACTTC	CASSLDPTGLAGGQETQYF
.	TRBV5-5	TRBJ2-5	TRBD2	TGTGCCAGCAGCTTGGGGTTAGCGGGAGGACAACAAGAGACCCAGTACTTC	CASSLGLAGGQQETQYF
once	TRBV7-6	TRBJ1-4	.	TGTGCCAGCAGCTCAAATGCTCACCCTCCAGGGGCTGCAACTAATGAAAAACTGTTTTTT	CASSSNAHPPGAATNEKLFF
.	TRBV5-6	TRBJ1-5	.	TGTGCCAGCAGCTTGGACGACCACAGGGATAGCAATCAGCCCCAGCATTTT	CASSLDDHRDSNQPQHF
.	TRBV7-3	TRBJ2-2	TRBD2	TGTGCCAGCAGCCTAGCGGGGGGGAACACCGGGGAGCTGTTTTTT	CASSLAGGNTGELFF
.	TRBV7-2	TRBJ2-3	.	TGTGCCAGCAGCCAGGGATCGCCCCCCGATACGCAGTATTTT	CASSQGSPPDTQYF
.	TRBV6-1	TRBJ1-2	TRBD1	TGTGCCAGCAGTGATGTACAGGGGCCATATGGCTACACCTTC	CASSDVQGPYGYTF
.	TRBV28	TRBJ2-6	TRBD1	TGTGCCAGCAGTTTGGAAAGGGGGCTTGGTGGGGCCAACGTCCTGACTTTC	CASSLERGLGGANVLTF
once	TRBV7-6	TRBJ2-2	.	TGTGCCAGCAGCTTAGCGGCGGCGGTAACCGGGGAGCTGTTTTTT	CASSLAAAVTGELFF
.	TRBV7-8	TRBJ2-2	.	TGTGCCAGCAGCATACTTTCGGTCGGGGAGCTGTTTTTT	CASSILSVGELFF
once	TRBV4-3	TRBJ2-5	TRBD2	TGCGCCAGCAGTACTAGCGGGGGGCCGGAGGAGACCCAGTACTTC	CASSTSGGPEETQYF
.	TRBV15	TRBJ1-1	.	TGTGCCACCAGCAGAGAATCCGGGTTGAGCACTGAAGCTTTCTTT	CATSRESGLSTEAFF
.	TRBV19	TRBJ2-7	TRBD1	TGTGCCAGTAGTATACGCAGGGGGCAATACGAGCAGTACTTC	CASSIRRGQYEQYF
.	TRBV27	TRBJ2-2	.	TGTGCCAGCAGTTTATTCAGCGACCCCGGTCTCACCGGGGAGCTGTTTTTT	CASSLFSDPGLTGELFF
.	TRBV9	TRBJ2-2	.	TGTGCCAGCAGCGCCAGTTCCGGGCGATGGACCGGGGAGCTGTTTTTT	CASSASSGRWTGELFF
.	TRBV7-9	TRBJ2-3	.	TGTGCCAGCGCCGGACAGACAAGGGAGACGCAGTATTTT	CASAGQTRETQYF
.	TRBV2	TRBJ2-3	TRBD2	TGTGCCAGCAGTGCCAGCGGGGGGCGGGCAGATACGCAGTATTTT	CASSASGGRADTQYF
.	TRBV2	TRBJ1-4	.	TGTGCCAGCAGTGCTATCCCAACTAATGAAAAACTGTTTTTT	CASSAIPTNEKLFF
.	TRBV6-1	TRBJ2-6	.	TGTGCCAGCAGTGAACGAATCGCTGGGGCCAACGTCCTGACTTTC	CASSERIAGANVLTF
.	TRBV7-6	TRBJ2-2	.	TGTGCCAGCAGCCCGTCGTCAGCTATGCGAGCGAACACCGGGGAGCTGTTTTTT	CASSPSSAMRANTGELFF
.	TRBV4-2	TRBJ1-2	TRBD1	TGTGCCAGCAGCCAAGATAGCTTCACAGGGGCCGGACGTAACTATGGCTACACCTTC	CASSQDSFTGAGRNYGYTF
.	TRBV15	TRBJ1-6	.	TGTGCCACCAGCAGAGTACGGGACAATTCACCCCTCCACTTT	CATSRVRDNSPLHF
.	TRBV11-2	TRBJ2-2	TRBD2	TGTGCCAGCAGCTTAGGAGTGGGAGGGGTCACCGGGGAGCTGTTTTTT	CASSLGVGGVTGELFF